A single TCR beta chain is shown here with its context. This clone's antigen is unknown. Per-nucleotide qualities are absent, and no much larger clonotype sits a single base away. The library was made by the immunoSEQ multiplex PCR assay. TCRdb holds this immuneACCESS table with in-frame rearrangements only. Some clones are missing; in checked studies, unresolved V genes explain under half, and the rest has no known cause. The sample table holds 78,000 or so clones, of which 88% were seen once. In total, the top ten clones hold around 6% of the sample. The data originate from a study of control samples from healthy donors and cancer patients (dated by TCRdb to 2018 to 2020). The TCR originated in a woman aged 50 to 60 in good health. The sample comprised blood.

The CDR3 protein is CASSRLEGSTEAFF. DNA sequence: TGTGCCAGCAGCCGCTTGGAGGGGAGCACTGAAGCTTTCTTT. The receptor chain draws on TRBV3-1 (or the pseudogene TRBV3-2) and TRBJ1-1; the D segment could be TRBD1, given 5 matching bases. The CDR3 has 14 amino acids, counting the end cysteine and phenylalanine. Only the CDR3 part of the read is kept: 42 bases, read in frame from the first base. From a lookup of the germline V gene (reference sequence), CDR1 and CDR2 are LGHDT and YNNKEL. V and J lose 4 bases and 4 bases, and a span of 13 bases separates them.